This T cell receptor (beta chain) was obtained from a study of blood T cell repertoires in COVID-19. The overall study: Donors in the United States, Italy and Spain gave samples during acute or convalescent COVID-19.

The germline V gene has CDR1 MGHDK and CDR2 SYGVNS. The CDR3 covers 13 residues. Trimming shortened V by 3 bases and J by 0 bases, and 3 bases separated the two germline ends. Some clones are missing from TCRdb's copy, which holds only in-frame ones; the method was immunoSEQ multiplex PCR. The table lists 300,000 to 400,000 clones, about 87% of them singletons. The source of this sequence is a woman aged 45-65 years with COVID-19, enrolled during active disease. Sequencing was performed on peripheral blood. The chain uses TRBV25-1 and TRBJ2-4; D is unresolved. As DNA, the CDR3 is TGTGCCAGCAGTGACCTAGCCAAAAACATTCAGTACTTC. Translation: CASSDLAKNIQYF.